These 7 T cell receptor beta chains came from one sample sequenced in a study of cytomegalovirus exposure and HLA in healthy donors. This PCR relied on a set of 60 Vbeta primers and 13 Jbeta primers. Sequencing was performed with immunoSEQ multiplex PCR; in TCRdb, only in-frame clones are kept and a portion is missing. The top ten clones hold 1.5% to 2% of a sample with around 190,000 clones, roughly four fifths of them seen once. Input material: PBMCs. The receptors here all came from a man aged 18 to 35 in good health and CMV-seronegative.

This clone was observed once. The chain employs TRBV11-2 and TRBJ2-1; 8 nucleotides agree with TRBD1. Per germline, CDR1 SGHAT and CDR2 FQNNGV. The V segment lost 1 base and the J segment 8 bases; nucleotides outside the gene matches: 7. The CDR3 has 15 residues. In DNA, the CDR3 is TGTGCCAGCAGCTTAGCCCGGACAGGGTGGGATGAGCAGTTCTTC. Protein: CASSLARTGWDEQFF.

The chain couples TRBV4-2 to TRBJ2-5, with unresolved D. Germline lookup yields CDR1 LGHNA and CDR2 YNFKEQ. The CDR3 contains 14 residues. Trimming shortened V by 0 bases and J by 1 base, and 6 bases separated the two germline ends. The CDR3, as DNA: TGTGCCAGCAGCCAAGATATCTCCCAAGAGACCCAGTACTTC. Protein: CASSQDISQETQYF.

This sequence joins TRBV4-2 and TRBJ1-1, with no clear D. Per the germline V gene, CDR1 is LGHNA and CDR2 is YNFKEQ. The length of the CDR3 is 13 residues. Between the trimmed V and J ends, which lost 1 base and 12 bases, there was a span of 15 bases. The CDR3 nucleotides read TGTGCCAGCAGCCAAGGCCCGGGTTCGGTTTCTTTCTTT. Protein sequence: CASSQGPGSVSFF.

The chain combines TRBV5-6 with TRBJ2-3; D possibly corresponds to TRBD1 (6 bases). Germline V gene lookup returns CDR1 SGHDT and CDR2 YYEEEE. V was pared by 0 bases and J by 1 base, with 12 bases between. The length of the CDR3 is 16 residues. CDR3 DNA sequence: TGTGCCAGCAGCTTGGCGGCAGGGGCACGCACAGATACGCAGTATTTT. As protein: CASSLAAGARTDTQYF.

The chain has TRBV28 and TRBJ1-1; perhaps TRBD1 as D (6 bases). In germline, CDR1 is MDHEN, CDR2 SYDVKM. V gave up 2 bases and J gave up 6 bases, with 16 bases separating them. The CDR3 length is 15 residues. The CDR3 reads CASSLKSHRDPEAFF. Written as DNA, the CDR3 is TGTGCCAGCAGTTTAAAGAGCCACAGGGACCCTGAAGCTTTCTTT.

This sequence joins TRBV6-5 and TRBJ2-7, with 7 bases matching TRBD1. The CDR3 spans 15 residues. Germline trimming cut 5 bases from V and 5 bases from J; bases unmatched to any gene: 12. Per germline, CDR1 MNHEY and CDR2 SVGAGI. In DNA form, the CDR3 reads TGTGCCAGCAGTGCGCAATGGGACAGTCGCAACGAGCAGTACTTC. The encoded protein is CASSAQWDSRNEQYF.

The rearrangement links TRBV6-1 to TRBJ2-7; D is unresolved. Deletions cut 7 bases from V and 6 bases from J, with 16 bases between. Germline V gene sequence: CDR1 MNHNS, CDR2 SASEGT. The CDR3 spans 13 residues. The CDR3 reads CASKLGPNGEQYF. CDR3 nucleotide sequence: TGTGCCAGCAAATTGGGCCCGAATGGCGAGCAGTACTTC.